A single sample is the source of the 20 T cell receptor beta chains below, sequenced in a study of cytomegalovirus exposure and HLA in healthy donors. PCR employed 60 Vbeta and 13 Jbeta primers. Some clones are missing from TCRdb's copy, which holds only in-frame ones; the method was immunoSEQ multiplex PCR. The sample lists some 180,000 clones; about 90% were seen once. The source material was PBMCs. The source of these receptors is a boy aged 2 to 9 in good health and CMV-seronegative.

Notes on this clone: The sample carries other DNA sequences with the same CDR3. The J gene is TRBJ2-5, the V gene TRBV7-9; D possibly corresponds to TRBD1 (6 bases). The V and J ends lost 4 bases and 4 bases respectively, with 22 bases between them. Germline V gene sequence: CDR1 SEHNR, CDR2 FQNEAQ (reference sequence). This CDR3 has 17 residues. DNA of the CDR3: TGTGCCAGCAGCTCCAGAGGCAGGGGCATTGTCTTAGAGACCCAGTACTTC. This translates into CASSSRGRGIVLETQYF.

The chain is built from TRBV28 and TRBJ2-7, with D tentatively TRBD2 (6 bases). CDR1 MDHEN and CDR2 SYDVKM come from the germline V gene. The V end lost 3 bases, the J end lost 7 bases, and 16 bases lay between the germline ends. The CDR3 is made up of 14 amino acids. DNA of the CDR3: TGTGCCAGCAGTTTCGCCGATCGGGCGGGAGAGCAGTACTTC. Amino acids: CASSFADRAGEQYF.

The chain uses TRBV28 and TRBJ1-2, with 8 bases that match TRBD1. The CDR3 is made up of 15 amino acids. V shed 2 bases and J 2 bases; nucleotides not matched to a gene: 4. CDR1 is MDHEN and CDR2 is SYDVKM in the germline V gene. This chain's CDR3 is CASSLPGQGNYGYTF. In DNA form, the CDR3 reads TGTGCCAGCAGTTTACCCGGACAGGGAAACTATGGCTACACCTTC.

The V call is TRBV28, the J call TRBJ2-5, with 9 bases identical to TRBD1. Germline V lookup: CDR1 MDHEN, CDR2 SYDVKM. The CDR3 length is 14 residues. Trimming took 3 bases from V and 5 from J; bases not matched to a gene: 4. Here the CDR3 reads CASSFRDREETQYF. CDR3 bases: TGTGCCAGCAGTTTCCGGGACAGGGAGGAGACCCAGTACTTC.

This chain links TRBV15 with TRBJ1-5; 9 bases agree with TRBD1. V lost 6 bases, J lost 1 base, and 10 bases stayed unmatched. The CDR3 totals 17 residues. Looked up from germline, CDR1 is LNHNV and CDR2 is YYDKDF (reference sequence). The CDR3 DNA is TGTGCCACCAGGAGGTCTAGGACAGGGGTCAGCAATCAGCCCCAGCATTTT. It translates to CATRRSRTGVSNQPQHF. The full variable domain, completed using reference TRBV15 and TRBJ1-5, is DAMVIQNPRYQVTQFGKPVTLSCSQTLNHNVMYWYQQKSSQAPKLLFHYYDKDFNNEADTPDNFQSRRPNTSFCFLDIRSPGLGDTAMYLCATRRSRTGVSNQPQHFGDGTRLSIL.

This clone was observed once. The CDR3 DNA reads as TGTGCCAGCAGTACAGGGTATTATAGCAATCAGCCCCAGCATTTT. It yields the protein CASSTGYYSNQPQHF. The chain carries TRBV6-6 and TRBJ1-5; D might be TRBD1 (6 bases). This CDR3 region has 15 residues. The germline CDR1 and CDR2 sequences are MNHNY and SVGAGI (reference sequence). Trimming stripped 5 bases from V and 0 bases from J, with 11 bases between.

The chain links TRBV6-5 to TRBJ1-2; D unresolved. Trimming cost V 6 bases and J 5 bases, with 13 bases left between them. The germline gives CDR1 MNHEY, CDR2 SVGAGI. This CDR3 is built from 13 residues. CDR3 sequence reads: CASSPSPLYGYTF. CDR3 nucleotides: TGTGCCAGCAGCCCGTCTCCTCTATATGGCTACACCTTC.

This chain uses TRBV11-3 with TRBJ2-7; D remains ambiguous. This CDR3 region has 12 residues. The V gene's germline CDR1 is SGHNT and CDR2 YENEEA. V was trimmed by 5 bases and J by 0 bases, leaving 5 bases between them. The CDR3 DNA reads TGTGCCAGCAGCCAGGCCTCCTACGAGCAGTACTTC. Its translation: CASSQASYEQYF.

V and J are TRBV5-1 and TRBJ1-3; 7 nucleotides align to TRBD1. CDR3 size: 14 residues. Germline V gene lookup returns CDR1 SGHRS and CDR2 YFSETQ. Trimming took 4 bases from V and 2 from J; bases not matched to a gene: 3. The DNA for the CDR3 is TGCGCCAGCAGCCATGGACAGGCTGGAAACACCATATATTTT. This translates into CASSHGQAGNTIYF.

The V gene is TRBV14, the J gene TRBJ2-3; 7 bases map to TRBD2. This CDR3 region has 16 residues. Germline V lookup: CDR1 SGHDN, CDR2 FVKESK. V gave up 4 bases and J gave up 0 bases; unmatched junction bases: 7. This CDR3 reads CASSRFGGSSTDTQYF. The CDR3 DNA is TGTGCCAGCAGCCGCTTCGGGGGGAGTAGCACAGATACGCAGTATTTT.

The chain combines TRBV11-2 with TRBJ1-3; no clear D gene. This CDR3 has 12 residues. Germline assignment: CDR1 SGHAT and CDR2 FQNNGV. The V end was cut by 1 base, the J end by 10 bases, with 8 bases between. The DNA of the CDR3 is TGTGCCAGCAGCTTAGGTGGGGAGACCATATATTTT. It yields the protein CASSLGGETIYF.

The genes are TRBV4-1 and TRBJ2-5; D might be TRBD1 (5 bases). The DNA end is more similar to TRBJ2-7, so the J call may be wrong. The length of the CDR3 is 12 residues. The V gene's germline CDR1 is MGHRA and CDR2 YSYEKL. The CDR3 region has the DNA TGCGCCAGCAGCCCCTCAGGGAACGAGCAGTACTTC. It translates to CASSPSGNEQYF.

The chain is built from TRBV27 and TRBJ1-4; 9 positions match TRBD1. Germline lookup yields CDR1 MNHEY and CDR2 SMNVEV (reference sequence). CDR3 length: 16 residues. V dropped 3 bases and J dropped 8; count of bases not matched to a gene: 10. In nucleotides, the CDR3 is TGTGCCAGCAGTTTTTCAATCGGGACAGGGAGGGAAAAACTGTTTTTT. Its protein is CASSFSIGTGREKLFF.

The chain employs TRBV5-4 and TRBJ2-7; D might be TRBD2 (6 bases). V was trimmed by 9 bases and J by 3 bases, leaving 19 bases between them. Per germline, CDR1 SGHNT and CDR2 YYREEE (reference sequence). The CDR3 is 14 amino acids. CDR3 amino acids: CAIYPAAEGYEQYF. The CDR3 DNA sequence: TGTGCCATCTACCCGGCAGCGGAGGGCTACGAGCAGTACTTC.

This chain joins TRBV5-5 and TRBJ1-1; TRBD1 might be the D (5 bases). The V gene lost 0 bases and the J gene lost 4 bases, with 10 bases spanning the gap. The CDR3 runs 14 residues. Germline loops: CDR1 SGHKS, CDR2 YYEKEE (reference sequence). Here the CDR3 reads CASSLGPGGTEAFF. The CDR3 DNA is TGTGCCAGCAGCTTGGGTCCCGGGGGCACTGAAGCTTTCTTT. Complete variable domain (other parts from reference TRBV5-5 and TRBJ1-1): DAGVTQSPTHLIKTRGQQVTLRCSPISGHKSVSWYQQVLGQGPQFIFQYYEKEERGRGNFPDRFSARQFPNYSSELNVNALLLGDSALYLCASSLGPGGTEAFFGQGTRLTVV.

The sample holds a few counts of this clone. This chain connects TRBV15 to TRBJ1-4, with D hard to call. Trimming stripped 5 bases from V and 5 bases from J, with 15 bases between. This CDR3 has 15 amino acids. Germline V gene lookup returns CDR1 LNHNV and CDR2 YYDKDF (reference sequence). The CDR3 spells CATSWPTARNEKLFF. The CDR3 DNA follows: TGTGCCACCAGCTGGCCCACGGCCAGGAATGAAAAACTGTTTTTT.

This clone occurred a few times. The CDR3, as DNA: TGTGCCAGCAGTTCCCCGGGGGAGCAGTACTTC. Translation: CASSSPGEQYF. The V gene is TRBV6-6, the J gene TRBJ2-7; tentative D call: TRBD2 (5 bases). The V gene's germline CDR1 is MNHNY and CDR2 SVGAGI (reference sequence). Trimming took off 4 bases at V and 7 bases at J, with 8 bases between the two ends. CDR3 length: 11 amino acids.

The CDR3 reads CASSETSGGVYNEQFF. CDR3 in DNA: TGTGCCAGCAGTGAGACTAGCGGGGGGGTTTACAATGAGCAGTTCTTC. The V gene is TRBV6-1, the J gene TRBJ2-1, with 14 bases identical to TRBD2. The germline CDR1 and CDR2 sequences are MNHNS and SASEGT. The CDR3 runs to 16 residues. Germline trimming cut 3 bases from V and 4 bases from J; bases unmatched to any gene: 2.

This chain connects TRBV6-6 to TRBJ1-6; weak D call: TRBD1 (6 bases). Germline V CDR1 and CDR2: MNHNY, SVGAGI (reference sequence). This CDR3 spans 14 amino acids. The V end was cut by 4 bases, the J end by 6 bases, with 10 bases between. The CDR3 DNA follows: TGTGCCAGCAGTTCCGCAGGGGCTAATTCACCCCTCCACTTT. Its translation: CASSSAGANSPLHF.

For the CDR3, the DNA is TGCGCCAGCAGCTTGGATCCAGCGGGAGTAGTGTTCTTC. Protein product: CASSLDPAGVVFF. The gene calls are TRBV5-1 and TRBJ2-1; 8 bases fit TRBD2. The junction had 8 bases not matched to a gene; V was cut back by 0 bases and J by 15 bases. This CDR3 is 13 amino acids long. The germline CDR1 and CDR2 sequences are SGHRS and YFSETQ.